These T cell receptor beta chains were read from a single sample in a study of cytomegalovirus exposure and HLA in healthy donors. Sequencing used immunoSEQ multiplex PCR; TCRdb keeps in-frame clones, though not all of them. The sample table includes under 95,000 clones. Sequencing was done on a sample of PBMCs. The source of these receptors is a man aged 45-65 years in good health and CMV-seronegative. The CDR3 runs from the conserved cysteine through the conserved F or W. D genes are given only for firm matches.

TRBJ1-4 - TRBV28 15 CASSFGPGWREKLFF -
TRBJ1-1 - TRBV7-9 13 CASSSEGGTEAFF TGTGCCAGCAGCTCCGAGGGTGGGACTGAAGCTTTCTTT
TRBJ2-6 - TRBV18 17 CASSQEGLVTGANVLTF TGTGCCAGCTCACAGGAGGGATTAGTAACTGGGGCCAACGTCCTGACTTTC
TRBJ2-7 TRBD1 TRBV6-5 13 CASSYRTGYEQYF TGTGCCAGCAGTTACCGGACAGGTTACGAGCAGTACTTC
TRBJ1-2 TRBD1 TRBV6-5 15 CASSNRDRVYYGYTF TGTGCCAGCAGTAACAGGGACAGGGTTTACTATGGCTACACCTTC
TRBJ2-7 - TRBV7-6 15 CASSLGYGGPYEQYF TGTGCCAGCAGCTTAGGTTATGGAGGCCCCTACGAGCAGTACTTC
TRBJ1-2 TRBD1 TRBV7-8 14 CASSLVGTGHGYTF TGTGCCAGCAGCTTAGTAGGGACAGGGCACGGCTACACCTTC
TRBJ2-7 TRBD1 TRBV4-2 15 CASSQVSGQEYEQYF TGTGCCAGCAGCCAAGTTTCAGGACAGGAGTACGAGCAGTACTTC
TRBJ2-5 - TRBV11-1 14 CASSQGVAGGTQYF TGTGCCAGCAGCCAAGGGGTAGCTGGTGGGACCCAGTACTTC
TRBJ2-7 - TRBV5-1 10 CASSYSEQYF TGCGCCAGCAGCTATAGCGAGCAGTACTTC
TRBJ2-3 TRBD2 TRBV9 16 CASSVAGLAGIDTQYF TGTGCCAGCAGCGTAGCCGGGCTAGCGGGTATAGATACGCAGTATTTT
TRBJ2-3 TRBD2 TRBV7-2 16 CASSLAGSGGTDTQYF TGTGCCAGCAGCTTAGCAGGTAGCGGGGGGACAGATACGCAGTATTTT
TRBJ2-5 - TRBV30 13 CAWSAQGWETQYF TGTGCCTGGAGTGCTCAGGGTTGGGAGACCCAGTACTTC
TRBJ1-1 - TRBV18 16 CASSPPNLGRNTEAFF TGTGCCAGCTCACCCCCGAACCTGGGGCGGAACACTGAAGCTTTCTTT
TRBJ2-1 - TRBV29-1 13 CSTILAGFREQFF TGCAGCACCATCCTCGCAGGGTTTCGCGAGCAGTTCTTC
TRBJ1-1 TRBD1 TRBV11-2 16 CASSLIQGADGTEAFF TGTGCCAGCAGCTTAATACAGGGGGCGGATGGGACTGAAGCTTTCTTT
TRBJ1-1 - TRBV12-5 20 CASGSGRSLGQGSMNTEAFF TGTGCTAGTGGTTCCGGCCGATCATTGGGGCAGGGGTCCATGAACACTGAAGCTTTCTTT
TRBJ1-1 TRBD1 TRBV11-2 12 CASSSDRAWVFF TGTGCCAGCAGCTCGGACAGGGCCTGGGTTTTCTTT
TRBJ1-5 TRBD1 TRBV13 15 CASSLRQGGGQPQHF TGTGCCAGCAGCCTACGACAGGGTGGAGGACAGCCCCAGCATTTT
TRBJ2-6 TRBD2 TRBV7-9 14 CASSTSGGANVLTF TGTGCCAGCAGCACTAGCGGTGGGGCCAACGTCCTGACTTTC
TRBJ1-5 TRBD1 TRBV11-2 13 CASSLGQYQPQHF TGTGCCAGCAGCTTGGGACAGTATCAGCCCCAGCATTTT
TRBJ2-7 TRBD2 TRBV18 15 CASSPWGAGEYEQYF TGTGCCAGCTCCCCGTGGGGAGCGGGGGAATACGAGCAGTACTTC
TRBJ1-2 TRBD1 TRBV4-1 14 CASSRDRGNYGYTF TGCGCCAGCAGCCGAGACAGGGGTAACTATGGCTACACCTTC
TRBJ1-6 TRBD1 TRBV4-1 12 CASSQNDRGFHF TGCGCCAGCAGCCAAAACGACAGGGGTTTCCACTTT
TRBJ2-5 TRBD2 TRBV5-1 16 CASSFETSGVAETQYF TGCGCCAGCAGCTTTGAAACTAGCGGGGTGGCAGAGACCCAGTACTTC
TRBJ1-2 - TRBV6-5 14 CASSQTRQYYGYTF TGTGCCAGCAGTCAAACGAGACAGTACTATGGCTACACCTTC
TRBJ1-5 - TRBV7-9 15 CASSLSRVGNQPQHF TGTGCCAGCAGCTTAAGCAGGGTGGGCAATCAGCCCCAGCATTTT
TRBJ1-1 - TRBV21-1 12 CASRPVNTEAFF TGTGCCAGCAGGCCAGTGAACACTGAAGCTTTCTTT
TRBJ2-5 TRBD1 TRBV7-8 13 CASTRTGGETQYF TGTGCCAGCACAAGGACAGGGGGGGAGACCCAGTACTTC
TRBJ2-5 TRBD1 TRBV5-1 14 CASSFGQGQETQYF TGCGCCAGCAGCTTTGGACAGGGACAAGAGACCCAGTACTTC
TRBJ2-1 - TRBV9 16 CASSVTQGSSYNEQFF TGTGCCAGCAGCGTAACCCAGGGTAGCTCCTACAATGAGCAGTTCTTC
TRBJ2-2 - TRBV7-2 15 CASSFGTPGAGELFF TGTGCCAGCAGCTTCGGGACACCCGGAGCCGGGGAGCTGTTTTTT
TRBJ1-6 - TRBV10-1 13 CASSEMENSPLHF TGCGCCAGCAGTGAGATGGAGAATTCACCCCTCCACTTT
TRBJ1-5 - TRBV6-5 13 CASQGQSNQPQHF TGTGCCAGCCAAGGACAGTCCAATCAGCCCCAGCATTTT
TRBJ2-1 TRBD2 TRBV19 15 CASSRGTSGGHEQFF TGTGCCAGTAGCCGAGGGACTAGCGGGGGGCATGAGCAGTTCTTC
TRBJ2-7 - TRBV4-2 12 CASSQVPYEQYF TGTGCCAGCAGCCAAGTTCCATACGAGCAGTACTTC
TRBJ2-1 TRBD2 TRBV4-1 16 CASSLGHSGGNNEQFF TGCGCCAGCAGCCTGGGACATAGCGGGGGGAACAATGAGCAGTTCTTC
TRBJ2-5 - TRBV7-2 15 CASSPWGPVQETQYF TGTGCCAGCAGCCCATGGGGGCCGGTCCAAGAGACCCAGTACTTC
TRBJ1-4 TRBD1 TRBV2 15 CASSDLGTGGEKLFF TGTGCCAGCAGTGATTTGGGGACAGGGGGTGAAAAACTGTTTTTT
TRBJ2-5 TRBD2 TRBV5-4 15 CASSRSGGAGETQYF TGTGCCAGCAGCAGATCCGGGGGGGCGGGAGAGACCCAGTACTTC
TRBJ2-7 TRBD2 TRBV5-1 16 CASSLFARKGGDEQYF TGCGCCAGCAGCTTGTTCGCCCGGAAGGGAGGGGACGAGCAGTACTTC
TRBJ2-1 TRBD2 TRBV7-3 15 CASSLGTSGFNEQFF TGTGCCAGCAGCTTAGGGACTAGCGGATTCAATGAGCAGTTCTTC
TRBJ1-1 - TRBV6-5 15 CASSYWGTRDTEAFF TGTGCCAGCAGTTACTGGGGGACACGGGACACTGAAGCTTTCTTT
TRBJ1-1 TRBD1 TRBV15 15 CATSRGTGWNTEAFF TGTGCCACCAGCAGAGGGACAGGATGGAACACTGAAGCTTTCTTT
TRBJ2-7 TRBD1 TRBV5-1 14 CASSSGDRFYEQYF TGCGCCAGCAGCTCGGGGGACAGGTTCTACGAGCAGTACTTC
TRBJ2-2 - TRBV6-5 15 CASSYSRAGTGELFF TGTGCCAGCAGTTACTCGAGGGCTGGCACCGGGGAGCTGTTTTTT
TRBJ2-7 TRBD1 TRBV10-3 14 CAISTGTGSYEQYF TGTGCCATCAGCACCGGGACAGGATCCTACGAGCAGTACTTC
TRBJ1-2 TRBD1 TRBV28 14 CASSPGQGRDGYTF TGTGCCAGCAGCCCAGGACAGGGGAGAGATGGCTACACCTTC
TRBJ2-7 - TRBV5-1 14 CASSSNQGWYEQYF TGCGCCAGCAGCTCGAATCAGGGGTGGTACGAGCAGTACTTC
TRBJ2-3 TRBD2 TRBV28 16 CASSLPSLAGPDTQYF TGTGCCAGCAGTTTACCCTCCCTAGCGGGGCCAGATACGCAGTATTTT
TRBJ2-1 TRBD2 TRBV5-1 17 CASSPTPGTRQSNEQFF TGCGCCAGCAGCCCCACCCCCGGGACTAGGCAGTCCAATGAGCAGTTCTTC
TRBJ2-2 TRBD1 TRBV7-9 19 CASSSPRQGQLSYTGELFF TGTGCCAGCAGCTCCCCACGTCAGGGACAGTTGAGTTACACCGGGGAGCTGTTTTTT
TRBJ2-2 TRBD1 TRBV27 17 CASSPGTVRSSTGELFF TGTGCCAGCAGCCCCGGGACAGTCCGTTCTTCGACCGGGGAGCTGTTTTTT
TRBJ2-7 TRBD1 TRBV7-8 15 CASSGGTGRAYEQYF TGTGCCAGCAGCGGAGGGACAGGGCGGGCCTACGAGCAGTACTTC
TRBJ1-2 - TRBV5-1 12 CASSAGLGGYTF TGCGCCAGCAGCGCTGGACTTGGTGGCTACACCTTC
TRBJ1-6 - TRBV18 15 CASSPREGLGSPLHF TGTGCCAGCTCACCAAGGGAGGGATTAGGTTCACCCCTCCACTTT
TRBJ1-2 - TRBV5-1 15 CASSLNRAHNYGYTF TGCGCCAGCAGCTTGAACAGGGCACATAACTATGGCTACACCTTC
TRBJ1-5 TRBD1 TRBV5-4 15 CASSRGTGDGQPQHF TGTGCCAGCAGCCGAGGGACAGGGGATGGACAGCCCCAGCATTTT
TRBJ1-2 - TRBV27 14 CASSFRSGDYGYTF TGTGCCAGCAGTTTCCGCAGTGGAGATTATGGCTACACCTTC
TRBJ1-1 - TRBV30 11 CAWSVYTEAFF TGTGCCTGGAGTGTCTACACTGAAGCTTTCTTT